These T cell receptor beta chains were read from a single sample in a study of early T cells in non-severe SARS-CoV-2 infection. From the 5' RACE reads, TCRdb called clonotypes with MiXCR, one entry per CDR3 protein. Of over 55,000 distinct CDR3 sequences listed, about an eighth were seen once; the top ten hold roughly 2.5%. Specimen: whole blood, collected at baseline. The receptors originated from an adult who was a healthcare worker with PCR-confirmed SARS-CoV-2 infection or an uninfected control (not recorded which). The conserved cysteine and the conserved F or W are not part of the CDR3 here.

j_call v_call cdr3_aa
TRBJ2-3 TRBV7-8 ASSPTRGTGSPLDTQY
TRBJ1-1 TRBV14 ASSQYGGRGTEAF
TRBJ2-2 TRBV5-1 ASSLAGTSTGELF
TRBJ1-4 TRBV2 ASNREATNEKLF
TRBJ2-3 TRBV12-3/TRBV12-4 ASSLRGPSTDTQY
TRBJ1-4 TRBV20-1 SAWTGEDEKLF
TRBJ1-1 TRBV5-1 ASSSQAGGGSTEAF
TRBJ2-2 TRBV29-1 SVVAVNTGELF
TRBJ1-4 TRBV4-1 ASSSLTTNEKLF
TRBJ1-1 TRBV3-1 ASSQQGAWTEAF
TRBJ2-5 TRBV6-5 ASGRGGRETQY
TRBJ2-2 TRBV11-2 ASSLGTRSTGELF
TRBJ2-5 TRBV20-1 SPHLPTSGSYGETQY
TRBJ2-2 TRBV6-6 ASSPKRTGTSTGELF
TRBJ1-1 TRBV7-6 ASSLVGGQVGRTEAF
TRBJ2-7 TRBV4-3 ASSQERGQGLGSYEQY
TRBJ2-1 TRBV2 ATTFYNEQF
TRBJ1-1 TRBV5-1 ASSRTSGTGRTEAF
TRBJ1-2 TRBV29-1 SVGGGYT
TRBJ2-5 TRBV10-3 ATAPTGFQETQY
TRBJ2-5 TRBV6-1 ASILRTGIQETQY
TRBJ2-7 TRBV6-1 ASEQGGTYEQY
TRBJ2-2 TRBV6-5 ASSPSLAASGELF
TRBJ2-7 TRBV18 ASPLYEQY
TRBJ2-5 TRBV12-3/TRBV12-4 ASSGTSGEETQY
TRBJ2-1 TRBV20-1 SARALTALTYNEQF
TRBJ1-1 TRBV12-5 ASGLDLRATEAF
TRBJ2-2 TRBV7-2 ASSFFVNTGELF
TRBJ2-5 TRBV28 ASRAQGAGETQY
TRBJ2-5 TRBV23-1 ASSQSRGPAGGPETQY
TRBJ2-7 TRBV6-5 ASSRPGTGARGSYEQY
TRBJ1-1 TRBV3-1 ASSLIPIGADTEAF
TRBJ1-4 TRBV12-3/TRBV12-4 ASTQIGRNGEKLF
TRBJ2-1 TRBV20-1 SATPGSGSYNEQF
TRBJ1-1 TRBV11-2 ASSSIRDRGPF
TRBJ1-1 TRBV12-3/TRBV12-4 ASSPIGQMNTEAF
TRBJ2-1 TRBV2 ASKGGLAGLSSYNEQF
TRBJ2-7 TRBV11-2 ASSRGGFRYEQY
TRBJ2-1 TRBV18 ASSPGAGLSYNEQF
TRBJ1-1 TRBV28 ASSLGTEAF
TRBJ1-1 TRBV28 ASSPLRDYTEAF
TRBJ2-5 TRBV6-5 ASTTGAHQETQY
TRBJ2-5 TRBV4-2 ASSQEGDTQETQY
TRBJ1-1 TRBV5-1 ASSFTQNTEAF
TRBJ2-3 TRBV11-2 ASSLAGEDTQY
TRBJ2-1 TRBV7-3 ASSHSSGGNEQF
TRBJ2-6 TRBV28 ASISRGSGANVLT
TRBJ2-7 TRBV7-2 ASQRGQGTSYEQY
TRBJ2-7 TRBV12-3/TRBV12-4 ASSLANQYYEQY
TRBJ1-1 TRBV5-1 ASSLVASANTEAF
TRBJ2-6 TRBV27 ASSYQGAGANVLT
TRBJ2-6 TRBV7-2 ASSLSYVLTSGANVLT
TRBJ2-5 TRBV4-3 ASSQERTGTGREETQY
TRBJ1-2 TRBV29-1 SVLGAQGYGYT
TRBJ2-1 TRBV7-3 ASSLGHPDYNEQF
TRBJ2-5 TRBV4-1 ASSQDGFLAGIQETQY
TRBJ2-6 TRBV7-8 ASTPRGSSGANVLT
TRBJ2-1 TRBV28 ASSSLGQISYNEQF
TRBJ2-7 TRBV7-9 ASTIQGLGEYEQY